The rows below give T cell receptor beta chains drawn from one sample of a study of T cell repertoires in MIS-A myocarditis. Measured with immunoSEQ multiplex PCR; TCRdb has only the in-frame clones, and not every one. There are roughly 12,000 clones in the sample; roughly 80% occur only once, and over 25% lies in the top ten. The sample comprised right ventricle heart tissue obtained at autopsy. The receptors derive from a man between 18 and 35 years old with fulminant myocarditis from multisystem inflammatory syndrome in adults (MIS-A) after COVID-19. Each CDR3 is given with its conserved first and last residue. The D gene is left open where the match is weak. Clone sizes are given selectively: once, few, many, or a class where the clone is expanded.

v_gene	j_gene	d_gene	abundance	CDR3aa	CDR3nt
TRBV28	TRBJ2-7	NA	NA	CASSLSAEYSYEQYF	TGTGCCAGCAGTTTATCGGCGGAATATTCCTACGAGCAGTACTTC
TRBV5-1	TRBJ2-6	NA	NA	CASSWQGGSGANVLTF	TGCGCCAGCAGCTGGCAGGGGGGCTCTGGGGCCAACGTCCTGACTTTC
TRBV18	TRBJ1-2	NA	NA	CASSPPEVYYGYTF	TGTGCCAGCTCACCACCAGAGGTCTACTATGGCTACACCTTC
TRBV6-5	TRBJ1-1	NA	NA	CASSYTIDTEAFF	TGTGCCAGCAGTTACACCATAGACACTGAAGCTTTCTTT
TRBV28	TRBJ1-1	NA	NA	CAIIDRSNTEAFF	TGTGCCATCATTGACAGATCCAACACTGAAGCTTTCTTT
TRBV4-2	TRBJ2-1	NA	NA	CASSRIRDLTYNEQFF	TGTGCCAGCAGCCGCATCCGGGACTTGACCTACAATGAGCAATTCTTC
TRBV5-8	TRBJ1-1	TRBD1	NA	CASSARGLGTEAFF	TGTGCCAGCAGCGCGAGGGGGCTCGGCACTGAAGCTTTCTTT
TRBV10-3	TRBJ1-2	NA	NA	CAISGGGYLANYGYTF	TGTGCCATCAGCGGAGGGGGTTACCTAGCTAACTATGGCTACACCTTC
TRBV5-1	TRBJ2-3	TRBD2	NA	CASSRLAGGYPDTQYF	TGCGCCAGCAGTCGTCTAGCGGGGGGATACCCAGATACGCAGTATTTT
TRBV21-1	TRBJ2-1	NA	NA	CASSPRSYNEQFF	TGTGCCAGCAGCCCTCGAAGCTACAATGAGCAGTTCTTC
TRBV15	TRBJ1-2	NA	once	CATSRVREGNDYGYTF	TGTGCCACCAGCAGAGTTCGAGAGGGAAACGACTATGGCTACACCTTC
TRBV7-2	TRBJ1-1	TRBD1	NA	CASSLTGETEAFF	TGTGCCAGCAGCCTCACAGGGGAGACTGAAGCTTTCTTT
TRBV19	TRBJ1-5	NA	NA	CASSITTSWEPQHF	TGTGCCAGTAGTATAACCACGTCTTGGGAGCCCCAGCATTTT
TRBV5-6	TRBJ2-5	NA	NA	CASSLNIRGPIEGETQYF	TGTGCCAGCAGCTTGAACATCAGGGGCCCCATTGAAGGGGAGACCCAGTACTTC
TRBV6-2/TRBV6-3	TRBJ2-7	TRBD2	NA	CASSYQGTSGEQYF	TGTGCCAGCAGTTACCAAGGGACTAGCGGCGAGCAGTACTTC
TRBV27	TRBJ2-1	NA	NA	CASSLYYRPYNEQFF	TGTGCCAGCAGTTTATATTACAGACCATACAATGAGCAGTTCTTC
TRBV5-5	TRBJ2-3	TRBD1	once	CASSSGDRDSLF	TGTGCCAGCAGCTCAGGGGACAGGGACAGCCTGTTT